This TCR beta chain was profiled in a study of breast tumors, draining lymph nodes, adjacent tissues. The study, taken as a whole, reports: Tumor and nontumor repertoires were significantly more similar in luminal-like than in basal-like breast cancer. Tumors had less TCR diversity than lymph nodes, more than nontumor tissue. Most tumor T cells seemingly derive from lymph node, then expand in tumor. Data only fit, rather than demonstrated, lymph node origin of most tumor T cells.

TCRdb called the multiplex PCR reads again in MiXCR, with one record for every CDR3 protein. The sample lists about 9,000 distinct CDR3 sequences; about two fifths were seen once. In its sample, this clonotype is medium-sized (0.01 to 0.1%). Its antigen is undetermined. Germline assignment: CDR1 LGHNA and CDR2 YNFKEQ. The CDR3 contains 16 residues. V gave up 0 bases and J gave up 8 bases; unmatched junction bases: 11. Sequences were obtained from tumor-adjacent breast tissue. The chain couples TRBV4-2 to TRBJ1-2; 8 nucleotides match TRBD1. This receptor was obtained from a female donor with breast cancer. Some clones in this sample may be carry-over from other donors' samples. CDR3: CASSQDMSTGVRGYTF. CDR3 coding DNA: TGTGCCAGCAGCCAAGATATGTCGACAGGGGTGAGGGGCTACACCTTC.